This TCR beta chain was found in a study of blood T cell repertoires in COVID-19. At the level of the study: Nucleic acid was either cDNA or gDNA, and it came from T cells, B-cell-depleted T cells, or PBMCs.

Unmatched junction bases numbered 11, after V lost 8 bases and J lost 8 bases. The length of the CDR3 is 14 residues. CDR1 is MNHEY, CDR2 SMNVEV, per germline (reference sequence). In the original analysis: Reference gene primer amplification in the assay estimated nucleated cell counts. Method: immunoSEQ multiplex PCR; TCRdb's copy keeps in-frame clones and lacks some. Clonal size and the V and J genes are those of that table, whereas D and trimming came from the DNA. The table records approximately 150,000 clones, 87% of them present only once. The chain employs TRBV27 and TRBJ1-4, with 7 bases lining up with TRBD1. This TCR derives from a man aged 50 or older who had recovered from COVID-19. The sequencing sample was made of peripheral blood. CDR3: CASARDSLEEKLFF. The CDR3 nucleotides are TGTGCCAGCGCCCGGGACAGCCTGGAGGAAAAACTGTTTTTT.